The 10 T cell receptor beta chains below were found in one sample sequenced in a study of shared clonotypes between healthy human individuals. Method: immunoSEQ multiplex PCR; TCRdb's copy keeps in-frame clones and lacks some. The table records more than 2,000,000 clones, around 94% of them present only once. The sample comprised naive CD4+ T cells sorted from blood. Described subset: CD45RA+ positively selected. All receptors come from a man younger than 35 in good health.

J is TRBJ2-7 and V is TRBV29-1; D not resolved. Germline V gene lookup returns CDR1 SQVTM and CDR2 ANQGSEA. The CDR3 loop spans 11 amino acids. Trimming took 4 bases from V and 7 from J, leaving 11 bases between them. The CDR3 nucleotides read TGCAGCGTTGCCGAGGTGTCGGAGCAGTACTTC. This encodes CSVAEVSEQYF.

This rearrangement joins TRBV11-3 to TRBJ2-2, with D possibly TRBD1 on 5 matching bases. V lost 5 bases and J lost 0, with 13 bases in between. From germline, CDR1 is SGHNT and CDR2 YENEEA. The CDR3 covers 16 residues. In nucleotides, the CDR3 is TGTGCCAGCAGCCGACAAGGGGCCGCGAACACCGGGGAGCTGTTTTTT. It is translated as CASSRQGAANTGELFF.

The J gene is TRBJ2-2, the V gene TRBV5-1, with 11 bases matching TRBD2. This CDR3 is 15 amino acids long. CDR1 and CDR2 from the germline V gene are SGHRS and YFSETQ. The V and J ends lost 3 bases and 7 bases, in that order; junction bases with no gene match: 5. The CDR3 nucleotides are TGCGCCAGCAGCTCTGGGACTAGCGGAGTCGGGGAGCTGTTTTTT. Translated, it gives CASSSGTSGVGELFF.

The chain links TRBV28 to TRBJ1-3; 8 bases agree with TRBD1. Germline V CDR1 and CDR2: MDHEN, SYDVKM. CDR3 length: 15 residues. The V gene end was trimmed by 2 bases and the J gene end by 2 bases; junction bases not matched to a gene: 2. The CDR3 sequence is CASSLKDRAGNTIYF. The CDR3 DNA follows: TGTGCCAGCAGTTTAAAGGACAGGGCTGGAAACACCATATATTTT.

V is TRBV30 and J is TRBJ1-6; 8 nucleotides agree with TRBD1. V lost 2 bases to trimming and J lost 5 bases; unmatched junction nucleotides: 8. This CDR3 has 16 amino acids. From germline, CDR1 is GTSNPN and CDR2 SVGIG (reference sequence). The CDR3 is CAWSNGQGKHNSPLHF. For the CDR3, the DNA is TGTGCCTGGAGTAACGGACAGGGTAAACATAATTCACCCCTCCACTTT.

The rearrangement links TRBV6-1 to TRBJ1-2, with 8 bases lining up with TRBD1. Trimming at V came to 2 bases and at J to 8 bases, leaving 13 bases not matched to a gene. Germline values: CDR1 MNHNS, CDR2 SASEGT. The CDR3 contains 16 residues. The CDR3 DNA reads TGTGCCAGCAGTGAACCCATGGGCAGGGGACAGGAAGGCTACACCTTC. Protein: CASSEPMGRGQEGYTF.

CDR3 in DNA: TGTGCCATCACCGCCGGACTGGGTATGGCCCAGTACTTC. Amino acids: CAITAGLGMAQYF. The chain couples TRBV10-3 to TRBJ2-5, with D possibly TRBD2 on 5 matching bases. The V gene lost 7 bases and the J gene lost 9 bases, with 18 bases spanning the gap. The CDR3 sequence is 13 residues long. Germline lookup yields CDR1 ENHRY and CDR2 SYGVKD.

This chain uses TRBV18 with TRBJ1-5; tentatively, D is TRBD1 (5 bases). V gave up 2 bases and J gave up 6 bases, with 17 bases separating them. The CDR3 covers 16 residues. Germline V lookup: CDR1 KGHSH, CDR2 LQKENI. CDR3 sequence reads: CASSPNGGGSAQPQHF. The CDR3 nucleotides are TGTGCCAGCTCACCAAACGGGGGAGGTTCGGCTCAGCCCCAGCATTTT.

The rearrangement links TRBV5-6 to TRBJ2-1; weak D call: TRBD2 (6 bases). CDR1 and CDR2 (germline): SGHDT, YYEEEE. With 3 bases removed from V and 0 bases from J, the gap between germline ends came to 13 bases. CDR3 length equals 16 residues. CDR3 protein: CASSWRAGASYNEQFF. The CDR3 coding sequence is TGTGCCAGCAGCTGGAGGGCGGGCGCCTCCTACAATGAGCAGTTCTTC.

V and J are TRBV9 and TRBJ1-6; no clear D gene. The CDR3 totals 17 residues. With 0 bases removed from V and 0 bases from J, the gap between germline ends came to 10 bases. The germline gives CDR1 SGDLS, CDR2 YYNGEE. The CDR3 reads CASSVEAGSSYNSPLHF. The DNA for the CDR3 is TGTGCCAGCAGCGTAGAAGCGGGGAGCTCCTATAATTCACCCCTCCACTTT.